The 21 T cell receptor beta chains below were found in one sample sequenced in a study of T cell repertoires in cytomegalovirus infection. One entry per CDR3 protein, called by TCRdb with MiXCR from the reads. Of around 530,000 distinct CDR3 sequences listed, about 30% were seen once; the top ten hold about 13%. The sequenced sample was PBMCs. The receptors shown here come from a human donor in good health (CMV status not recorded). Some clones in this sample may be carry-over from other donors' samples.

J is TRBJ1-2 and V is TRBV11-2; D gene unclear. Germline-derived CDR1 and CDR2 are SGHAT and FQNNGV. CDR3 size: 16 residues. V lost 6 bases to trimming and J lost 0 bases, with 17 bases between them. CDR3 coding DNA: TGTGCCAGCAGACCCGTTACGATTGGGACTAACTATGGCTACACCTTC. This codes for CASRPVTIGTNYGYTF. The whole variable domain, filled in from reference TRBV11-2 and TRBJ1-2, reads EAGVAQSPRYKIIEKRQSVAFWCNPISGHATLYWYQQILGQGPKLLIQFQNNGVVDDSQLPKDRFSAERLKGVDSTLKIQPAKLEDSAVYLCASRPVTIGTNYGYTFGSGTRLTVV.

The gene calls are TRBV28 and TRBJ1-5, with D possibly being TRBD1 (5 bases). Trimming took off 5 bases at V and 2 bases at J, with 13 bases between the two ends. CDR1 and CDR2 (germline): MDHEN, SYDVKM. CDR3 length: 15 residues. CDR3 sequence: CASSKGLGRNQPQHF. For the CDR3, the DNA is TGTGCCAGCAGTAAGGGACTTGGACGCAATCAGCCCCAGCATTTT.

The chain joins TRBV7-9 to TRBJ1-1; D is uncertain. V shed 5 bases and J shed 2 bases, with 15 bases lying between them. The CDR3 extends over 15 amino acids. Germline assignment: CDR1 SEHNR and CDR2 FQNEAQ (reference sequence). The CDR3: CASSNRHLSNTEAFF. DNA of the CDR3: TGTGCCAGCAGCAATAGACATCTATCTAACACTGAAGCTTTCTTT.

This chain connects TRBV14 to TRBJ1-1; D is unclear. The CDR3 contains 15 residues. CDR1 is SGHDN and CDR2 is FVKESK in the germline V gene. With 1 base removed from V and 2 bases from J, the gap between germline ends came to 11 bases. The CDR3 sequence is CASSQGVGENTEAFF. The CDR3 DNA is TGTGCCAGCAGCCAAGGGGTCGGGGAAAACACTGAAGCTTTCTTT.

The V call is TRBV12-3 or TRBV12-4, the J call TRBJ2-5, with D possibly called TRBD1 or TRBD2 (6 bases each). The ends were cut back, 3 bases at V and 9 bases at J, with 14 bases in the middle. This CDR3 region has 13 residues. CDR3 nucleotide sequence: TGTGCCAGCAGTTTGGGGGGCGTAAGGTCCCAGTACTTC. This codes for CASSLGGVRSQYF.

This chain connects TRBV10-3 to TRBJ1-2; possibly TRBD1 for D (6 bases). Germline CDR1 is ENHRY and CDR2 is SYGVKD. The ends were cut back, 10 bases at V and 5 bases at J, with 23 bases in the middle. CDR3 length: 15 residues. The DNA of the CDR3 is TGTGCCACAACCCAGCCGGGGGACACATATTATGGCTACACCTTC. Its translation: CATTQPGDTYYGYTF.

The CDR3, as DNA: TGTGCCAGCAGTTACGGTCAGAAATTCAATCAGCCCCAGCATTTT. It encodes CASSYGQKFNQPQHF. The V gene is TRBV6-2 or TRBV6-3, the J gene TRBJ1-5; D is ambiguous. This CDR3 is built from 15 residues. Trimming left V 2 bases short and J 3 bases short, with 11 bases between. Germline loops: CDR1 MNHEY, CDR2 SVGEGT.

The chain combines TRBV5-4 with TRBJ2-1; 8 bases line up with TRBD1. This CDR3 is built from 14 residues. With V trimmed by 1 base and J by 6 bases, 3 bases remained unmatched. Germline V gene sequence: CDR1 SGHNT, CDR2 YYREEE (reference sequence). Written as DNA, the CDR3 is TGTGCCAGCAGCTTGCCCGGGACAGGCAATGAGCAGTTCTTC. It encodes CASSLPGTGNEQFF.

CDR3 sequence (DNA): TGTGCCAGCAGAAGGACAGGCCGGGGGCTGGGCTACACCTTC. It translates to CASRRTGRGLGYTF. The J gene is TRBJ1-2, the V gene TRBV28; TRBD1 matches at 7 bases. The V segment lost 6 bases and the J segment 8 bases; nucleotides outside the gene matches: 12. This CDR3 contains 14 residues. Germline CDR1 is MDHEN and CDR2 is SYDVKM.

The V and J genes are TRBV12-3 or TRBV12-4 and TRBJ2-5; TRBD1 might be the D (5 bases). Trimming cost V 7 bases and J 3 bases, with 12 bases left between them. The CDR3 length is 13 residues. The DNA for the CDR3 is TGTGCCAGCACCCTTGACAGCAAAGAGACCCAGTACTTC. It encodes CASTLDSKETQYF.

Written as DNA, the CDR3 is TGTGCCTGGAGTGTAAGGTCGGCGACAGAGCAGTTCTTC. This translates into CAWSVRSATEQFF. The gene calls are TRBV30 and TRBJ2-1; D is unclear. The CDR3 extends over 13 amino acids. CDR1 and CDR2 from the germline V gene are GTSNPN and SVGIG (reference sequence). Between the trimmed V and J ends, which lost 0 bases and 10 bases, there was a span of 13 bases.

This clonotype was observed at least ten times. The chain's CDR3 is CASSLLGTDTQYF. The CDR3 DNA reads as TGTGCCAGCAGCCTCTTGGGCACAGATACGCAGTATTTT. The chain combines TRBV7-2 with TRBJ2-3; D not resolved. This CDR3 spans 13 amino acids. V lost 5 bases to trimming and J lost 1 base, with 7 bases between them. CDR1 is SGHTA and CDR2 is FQGNSA in the germline V gene.

The DNA of the CDR3 is TGTGCCAGCAGCGTCAGGGGAGGGATGGCTAATGAAAAACTGTTTTTT. Protein sequence: CASSVRGGMANEKLFF. The J gene is TRBJ1-4, the V gene TRBV7-8, with D perhaps TRBD1 (6 bases). V lost 5 bases, J lost 3 bases, and 16 bases lay in between. Germline CDR1 and CDR2: SGHVS and FQNEAQ. This CDR3 has 16 amino acids.

The V gene is TRBV20-1, the J gene TRBJ2-7; 8 bases match TRBD1. V trimming: 5 bases; J trimming: 3 bases; junction bases outside the gene matches: 15. The germline V gene encodes CDR1 DFQATT and CDR2 SNEGSKA (reference sequence). The CDR3 is 16 amino acids. CDR3 region: CSAHQVDRGRGYEQYF. The DNA for the CDR3 is TGCAGTGCTCACCAAGTCGACAGGGGAAGGGGCTACGAGCAGTACTTC.

The V gene is TRBV20-1, the J gene TRBJ1-4; no clear D. The CDR3 has 16 residues. Germline assignment: CDR1 DFQATT and CDR2 SNEGSKA (reference sequence). Trimming shortened V by 5 bases and J by 0 bases, and 16 bases separated the two germline ends. For the CDR3, the DNA is TGCAGTGCTTTAGACACGTTTGGGGCAACTAATGAAAAACTGTTTTTT. Translating gives CSALDTFGATNEKLFF.

This clonotype has a count of ten or more. V gene TRBV7-2 combines with J gene TRBJ1-5; no clear D gene. V was trimmed by 2 bases and J by 4 bases, leaving 15 bases between them. This CDR3 region has 16 residues. In germline, CDR1 is SGHTA, CDR2 FQGNSA. As DNA, the CDR3 is TGTGCCAGCAGCTTAATGCAGAGAGAAGTAAATCAGCCCCAGCATTTT. Amino acids: CASSLMQREVNQPQHF. The variable domain in full, with the rest retrieved from reference TRBV7-2 and TRBJ1-5, is GAGVSQSPSNKVTEKGKDVELRCDPISGHTALYWYRQSLGQGLEFLIYFQGNSAPDKSGLPSDRFSAERTGGSVSTLTIQRTQQEDSAVYLCASSLMQREVNQPQHFGDGTRLSIL.

Comment on this clonotype: Germline is not matched at one junction end, which may reflect a read error. The chain couples TRBV20-1 to TRBJ2-3, with D unresolved. This CDR3 comprises 12 residues. Germline values: CDR1 DFQATT, CDR2 SNEGSKA (reference sequence). CDR3 in DNA: TGCAGTGCTCCTTTGACTGGAGATGCGCAGTATTTT. This sequence encodes CSAPLTGDAQYF.

This chain uses TRBV24-1 with TRBJ2-1, with 10 bases identical to TRBD2. V lost 4 bases, J lost 6 bases, and 20 bases stayed unmatched. The CDR3 covers 20 residues. Germline lookup yields CDR1 KGHDR and CDR2 SFDVKD. The CDR3 protein is CATSDNSGRSPGRVSNEQFF. The DNA of the CDR3 is TGTGCCACCAGTGACAATAGCGGGAGGTCGCCTGGGAGAGTCTCCAATGAGCAGTTCTTC.

This clonotype has just a few counts. V is TRBV28 and J is TRBJ2-1; the match to TRBD2 covers 10 bases. This CDR3 spans 16 amino acids. V lost 3 bases, J lost 6 bases, and 8 bases stayed unmatched. Germline assignment: CDR1 MDHEN and CDR2 SYDVKM. In DNA, the CDR3 is TGTGCCAGCAGTTTCCTGGGGCTAGCGGGGGCCAATGAGCAGTTCTTC. Amino acid sequence: CASSFLGLAGANEQFF.

This clonotype was picked up a small number of times. V gene TRBV7-2 combines with J gene TRBJ1-2, with D uncertain. The CDR3 has 14 amino acids. V was clipped by 8 bases and J by 2 bases, with 15 bases between them. Per germline, CDR1 SGHTA and CDR2 FQGNSA. The CDR3 sequence is CASDPGAYNYGYTF. CDR3 in DNA: TGTGCCAGCGATCCGGGAGCCTACAACTATGGCTACACCTTC.

V is TRBV7-2 and J is TRBJ2-7, with D possibly called TRBD1 or TRBD2 (6 bases each). Germline V gives CDR1 SGHTA, CDR2 FQGNSA. V gave up 2 bases and J gave up 5 bases, with 13 bases separating them. This CDR3 is 14 amino acids long. This CDR3 reads CASSLRGALDEQYF. Here the CDR3 DNA reads TGTGCCAGCAGCTTAAGGGGGGCTCTAGACGAGCAGTACTTC. Together with reference TRBV7-2 and TRBJ2-7, the CDR3 gives the full variable domain: GAGVSQSPSNKVTEKGKDVELRCDPISGHTALYWYRQSLGQGLEFLIYFQGNSAPDKSGLPSDRFSAERTGGSVSTLTIQRTQQEDSAVYLCASSLRGALDEQYFGPGTRLTVT.